This TCR beta chain was identified during a study of vaccination effects on CD4 cells after COVID-19. Whole-study results and caveats: Substantial clonal contraction characterized both infection- and vaccine-induced clones late after vaccination.

In the ViraFEST assay, antigen-specific CD4+ clonotypes were identified by expansion after peptide-pool stimulation. Culture proceeded for approximately nine days, and CD4+ T cells were then isolated. Absence of prior SARS-CoV-2 infection characterized the vaccine recipients, who showed negative nucleocapsid antibodies. Days 3 and 7 were when half the medium was replaced with IL-2 medium. The table lists this clone with a few counts. Its antigen remains unidentified. Clones were read by immunoSEQ multiplex PCR, and TCRdb kept only the in-frame ones, dropping some. The repertoire has some 77,000 clones, around three quarters of them found once; the top ten carry roughly 4%. V was trimmed by 6 bases and J by 1 base, leaving 7 bases between them. Germline V gene sequence: CDR1 SNHLY, CDR2 FYNNEI. The CDR3 spans 13 residues.

V usage is TRBV2 and J usage is TRBJ1-5; D is perhaps TRBD1 (5 bases). The specimen comprised CD4+ T cells from PBMCs cultured with HCoV-OC43 spike peptides, sampled before COVID-19 vaccination. Subset specified: HCoV-OC43 spike overlapping peptide pool stimulation. This receptor was obtained from a human donor who received a COVID-19 vaccine. The CDR3 loop reads CASRGLSNQPQHF. The CDR3, as DNA: TGTGCCAGCAGGGGACTGAGCAATCAGCCCCAGCATTTT.